The clone carrying this T cell receptor beta chain has only a few counts. MiXCR was run by TCRdb on the 5' RACE reads, yielding one entry per CDR3 protein. The sample contains roughly 340,000 distinct CDR3 sequences, under 5% of which appear only once. The CDR3 has 11 amino acids. V lost 3 bases to trimming and J lost 7 bases, with 9 bases between them. The germline gives CDR1 DFQATT, CDR2 SNEGSKA (reference sequence). This entry comes from a study of T cells after yellow fever vaccination. The specimen was PBMCs, collected 5 days after the yellow fever booster vaccination. The V and J genes are TRBV20-1 and TRBJ1-2, with D hard to call. The sequence was obtained from a man younger than 30 who received the YFV17D yellow fever vaccine. The CDR3 bases are TGCAGTGCTAGTCTTCGGTCTGGCTACACCTTC. Its translation is CSASLRSGYTF.